This T cell receptor beta chain was recovered during a study of radiotherapy plus CTLA-4 blockade in lung cancer. This clone showed up just once. The protocol was immunoSEQ multiplex PCR, while the TCRdb copy is restricted to in-frame clones and leaves out a portion. The sample holds 45,000 or so clones, roughly four fifths seen once. The TCR was taken from a human donor with non-small cell lung cancer who had a complete response to radiotherapy plus ipilimumab. The sample here was peripheral blood, taken from a patient treated with radiotherapy plus ipilimumab.

Here the CDR3 DNA reads TGTGCCAGCAGCTCCGACAGGGGAAGCAGGGAGCAGTTCTTC. Protein product: CASSSDRGSREQFF. The V and J genes are TRBV7-3 and TRBJ2-1; 8 bases align to TRBD1. The CDR3 runs 14 residues. V trimming: 4 bases; J trimming: 10 bases; junction bases outside the gene matches: 9. CDR1 is SGHTA, CDR2 FQGTGA, per germline. Full variable domain (missing parts from reference TRBV7-3 and TRBJ2-1): GAGVSQTPSNKVTEKGKYVELRCDPISGHTALYWYRQSLGQGPEFLIYFQGTGAADDSGLPNDRFFAVRPEGSVSTLKIQRTERGDSAVYLCASSSDRGSREQFFGPGTRLTVL.